The source of this T cell receptor beta chain is a study of T cells in Graves' hyperthyroidism and ophthalmopathy. In its sample, this clonotype was seen many times. The antigen remains unidentified. Newly diagnosed patients aged 18 to 65 had hyperthyroidism of under 2 months' duration. The V gene's germline CDR1 is MGHRA and CDR2 YSYEKL. The V end was cut by 1 base, the J end by 2 bases, with 8 bases between. The CDR3 consists of 14 residues. RNA transcripts provided the source from which TCR beta CDR3 regions were amplified. First-round RT-PCR with HTBI primers amplified the TCR CDR3 region. From the multiplex PCR reads, TCRdb called clonotypes with MiXCR, one entry per CDR3 protein. The sample contains a few hundred thousand distinct CDR3 sequences, approximately 13% of which appear only once. General observations from the study: Separating ophthalmopathy from stable hyperthyroidism was achieved by a 13 V-J model. Most thyroid clonotypes that were expanded above 0.001 also turned up in blood.

The sequenced sample was blood. J is TRBJ2-5 and V is TRBV4-1; possible D gene TRBD1, 6 bases. The sequence derives from a young man with Graves' hyperthyroidism that later progressed to Graves' ophthalmopathy. DNA for the CDR3: TGCGCCAGCAGCCAAGCAGGGGATCAAGAGACCCAGTACTTC. Translating it yields CASSQAGDQETQYF.